Following are 15 T cell receptor beta chains from one sample sequenced in a study of blood T cell repertoires in COVID-19. Sequencing used immunoSEQ multiplex PCR; TCRdb keeps in-frame clones, though not all of them. The sample has roughly 20,000 clones; about 88% are singletons. The sample consisted of peripheral blood. The receptors originated from a man aged 40-49 years with active COVID-19.

The V call is TRBV25-1, the J call TRBJ1-1, with 7 bases aligning to TRBD1. Germline V CDR1 and CDR2: MGHDK, SYGVNS. The junction had 17 bases not matched to a gene; V was cut back by 6 bases and J by 10 bases. The CDR3 contains 15 residues. Here the CDR3 reads CASSKTGFSSVGAFF. CDR3 nucleotides: TGTGCCAGCAGCAAGACAGGGTTTTCTTCCGTGGGAGCTTTCTTT.

This chain connects TRBV29-1 to TRBJ2-1; 11 bases are a match to TRBD1. In germline, CDR1 is SQVTM, CDR2 ANQGSEA. The CDR3 length is 17 residues. With V trimmed by 1 base and J by 1 base, 6 bases remained unmatched. DNA of the CDR3: TGCAGCGTTGAAGGGGGGACAGGGGGTATATCCTACAATGAGCAGTTCTTC. It encodes CSVEGGTGGISYNEQFF.

The V gene is TRBV27, the J gene TRBJ2-7; no reliable D call. In germline, CDR1 is MNHEY, CDR2 SMNVEV (reference sequence). The CDR3 totals 15 residues. V was pared by 2 bases and J by 4 bases, with 15 bases between. Written as DNA, the CDR3 is TGTGCCAGCAGTTTAGCGGTTCCTAAGGCGTACGAGCAGTACTTC. The encoded protein is CASSLAVPKAYEQYF.

The chain couples TRBV6-5 to TRBJ2-1; TRBD2 is a possible D gene (5 bases). The CDR3 runs to 13 residues. Germline V CDR1 and CDR2: MNHEY, SVGAGI. The V gene lost 0 bases and the J gene lost 6 bases, with 6 bases spanning the gap. As DNA, the CDR3 is TGTGCCAGCAGTTACTCCGGGGTCAATGAGCAGTTCTTC. It is translated as CASSYSGVNEQFF.

The rearrangement uses TRBV2 and TRBJ2-7; the match to TRBD2 covers 12 bases. Losses at the gene ends were 1 base for V and 7 bases for J; bases not matched to a gene: 2. The CDR3 covers 14 residues. The germline gives CDR1 SNHLY, CDR2 FYNNEI. CDR3 nucleotide sequence: TGTGCCAGCAGTGAAGGGACTAGCGGGGTTGAGCAGTACTTC. Its protein product is CASSEGTSGVEQYF.

The gene calls are TRBV27 and TRBJ1-5; D is possibly TRBD1 (6 bases). V was shortened by 0 bases and J by 5 bases, with 8 bases between the two germline ends. Per germline, CDR1 MNHEY and CDR2 SMNVEV (reference sequence). The CDR3 contains 14 residues. In DNA form, the CDR3 reads TGTGCCAGCAGTTTATCGGACAGTTATCAGCCCCAGCATTTT. As protein: CASSLSDSYQPQHF.

V and J are TRBV5-5 and TRBJ2-7, with D maybe TRBD1 (6 bases). The CDR3 is 14 residues long. CDR1 is SGHKS and CDR2 is YYEKEE in the germline V gene (reference sequence). Trimming stripped 4 bases from V and 2 bases from J, with 13 bases between. CDR3 DNA sequence: TGTGCCAGCAGCCAATTTGGACAGACCTACGAGCAGTACTTC. Protein sequence: CASSQFGQTYEQYF.

This clone was seen once. This rearrangement joins TRBV12-2 to TRBJ2-7; TRBD1 reflects the table's D call only, with no check against the DNA. TRBV12-2 is a pseudogene. The CDR3 consists of 13 residues. The CDR3 sequence is CASPGGQGYEQYF. CDR3 nucleotide sequence: TGTGCAAGTCCAGGCGGACAGGGCTACGAGCAGTACTTC.

The genes are TRBV6-5 and TRBJ1-1; D gene unclear. The CDR3 totals 15 residues. Trimming stripped 0 bases from V and 4 bases from J, with 12 bases between. In germline, CDR1 is MNHEY, CDR2 SVGAGI. CDR3 in DNA: TGTGCCAGCAGTTACTCGAGAAGACTTATCACTGAAGCTTTCTTT. Protein: CASSYSRRLITEAFF.

The DNA of the CDR3 is TGTGCCAGCAGCTCCACTAGCGGGACGAAGTTCTTC. The encoded protein is CASSSTSGTKFF. The rearrangement joins TRBV13 to TRBJ2-1, with 10 nucleotides matching TRBD2. Trimming cost V 4 bases and J 14 bases; bases outside gene matches: 5. Germline V CDR1 and CDR2: PRHDT, FYEKMQ (reference sequence). This CDR3 contains 12 residues.

The chain uses TRBV9 and TRBJ2-7; TRBD1 aligns across 7 bases. V shed 4 bases and J 2 bases; nucleotides not matched to a gene: 6. The CDR3 has 14 amino acids. Looked up from germline, CDR1 is SGDLS and CDR2 is YYNGEE. CDR3 sequence (DNA): TGTGCCAGCAGCCCCTACGACAGGGCCTACGAGCAGTACTTC. Its protein product is CASSPYDRAYEQYF.

This clone was seen just once. One end of the junction does not line up with germline, which may come from a read error. This sequence joins TRBV5-6 and TRBJ2-4; a possible D gene is TRBD2 (6 bases). Germline V gene sequence: CDR1 SGHDT, CDR2 YYEEEE. The CDR3 loop spans 13 amino acids. CDR3 DNA sequence: TGTGCCAGCAGCTTGGCCGAAGCCGGGAGTGTGGACTTC. It encodes CASSLAEAGSVDF.

Only a few counts were recorded for this clone. This chain links TRBV5-4 with TRBJ2-7; no firm D call. This CDR3 comprises 14 residues. CDR1 and CDR2 from the germline V gene are SGHNT and YYREEE (reference sequence). Trimming took off 4 bases at V and 0 bases at J, with 11 bases between the two ends. The DNA for the CDR3 is TGTGCCAGCAGCCGGAAAGACTTCTCCTACGAGCAGTACTTC. It is translated as CASSRKDFSYEQYF.

This chain connects TRBV11-2 to TRBJ2-1, with 14 nucleotides matching TRBD2. The CDR3 sequence is 19 residues long. J was trimmed by 6 bases and V by 3 bases; bases with no gene match: 13. The V gene's germline CDR1 is SGHAT and CDR2 FQNNGV. The CDR3 DNA reads TGTGCCAGCAGCTTGGGACTAGCGGGAGAATTTTACCCCTCCAATGAGCAGTTCTTC. Its protein product is CASSLGLAGEFYPSNEQFF.

This chain connects TRBV6-1 to TRBJ1-5; 9 bases are a match to TRBD1. Germline V gene data show CDR1 as MNHNS and CDR2 as SASEGT. V dropped 1 base and J dropped 3; count of bases not matched to a gene: 4. This CDR3 comprises 16 residues. Here the CDR3 reads CASSEDGTGYNQPQHF. CDR3 DNA sequence: TGTGCCAGCAGTGAAGACGGGACAGGGTACAATCAGCCCCAGCATTTT.